This T cell receptor beta chain was observed in a study of human T cells and chemical hapten exposure. At the level of the study: Upper-back patches of 0.01% DPC were read at 6 days.

This clonotype has more than one count but fewer than ten. TCRdb reanalysed the RACE reads using MiXCR and keeps one entry per CDR3 protein. The sample lists approximately 350,000 distinct CDR3 sequences, around 6.9% occurring once. Time point here: patch test 1, 2 weeks after DPC sensitization. Treatment reported: therapeutic diphenylcyclopropenone sensitization with weekly scalp DPC. Germline loops: CDR1 SNHLY, CDR2 FYNNEI. The CDR3 has 15 residues. Unmatched junction bases numbered 4, after V lost 6 bases and J lost 1 base. V gene TRBV2 combines with J gene TRBJ1-5; 9 nucleotides align to TRBD1. Sequencing was performed on whole blood, taken in connection with sensitization to the hapten diphenylcyclopropenone (DPC). This receptor was identified in a woman under 30 with alopecia areata. Some clones in this sample may be carry-over from other donors' samples. CDR3 bases: TGTGCCAGCAGACAACAGGGGGCAAGCAATCAGCCCCAGCATTTT. Its translation is CASRQQGASNQPQHF.